Sequencing of this TCR beta chain was carried out in a study of tumor-infiltrating lymphocytes in primary liver carcinoma. The overall study: The study enrolled male and female patients aged 30 to 69 years. There were tumors of stage T1-T3 N0M0, each 4.2 to 10 cm across. Notes on the study in general: Among the pair types, tumor region pairs showed more overlap than tumor-adjacent and tumor-blood pairs.

There are a few counts of this clonotype. Its antigen is unknown. With a constant-region primer, TCR beta cDNA was made from approximately 500 ng of total RNA. The TCR beta library was amplified through three nested multiplex PCR rounds in a modified ARM-PCR procedure. Amplification in the first two PCR rounds was performed using TRBV1-TRBV30 forward primers and a C-beta reverse primer for approximately 10 cycles each. One entry per CDR3 protein, called by TCRdb with MiXCR from the multiplex PCR reads. The sample contains hundreds of thousands of distinct CDR3 sequences, roughly 60% of which appear only once. Alongside blood RNA obtained from unsorted whole blood, germline DNA was also extracted. Germline CDR1 and CDR2: SEHNR and FQNEAQ (reference sequence). The CDR3 covers 15 residues. V lost 5 bases and J lost 7; bases outside the gene matches: 8.

The J gene is TRBJ1-4, the V gene TRBV7-9; 9 bases align to TRBD1. Sequences were obtained from peripheral blood. The clonotype comes from a man between 40 and 49 years old with primary liver carcinoma and hepatitis B virus infection. CDR3 in DNA: TGTGCCAGCAGCCCCTCCGGGACAGGGTCTGAAAAACTGTTTTTT. It translates to CASSPSGTGSEKLFF.